The sample holds many counts of the clone carrying this T cell receptor (beta chain). Its antigen is not known. The CDR3 sequence is 15 residues long. The germline V gene has CDR1 SGHTA and CDR2 FQGNSA. With 5 bases removed from V and 0 bases from J, the gap between germline ends came to 11 bases. TCR cDNA was made by 5'RACE template switching, adding a universal primer site and UMIs. A single record per CDR3 protein comes from TCRdb applying MiXCR to the 5' RACE reads. The table shows 70,000 or so distinct CDR3 sequences, with around 6.2% occurring only once. This sample was taken from a study of T cells after yellow fever vaccination. Turning to the study itself: In the case of low-cell-number fractions, SMART-Seq v4 Ultra Low Input was used for preparation. Study conclusions and caveats: Re-detected after boosting: most primary clones, 95% to 98% of CD4 and around 86% of CD8.

The sequencing here drew on CD4+ T cells sorted from PBMCs, taken roughly 14 days after the first yellow fever vaccination. The genes are TRBV7-2 and TRBJ2-1; D gene uncertain. The clonotype was recovered from a man aged 18-30 years who received the YFV17D yellow fever vaccine. CDR3: CASSPLKSSYNEQFF. CDR3 nucleotides: TGTGCCAGCAGCCCCCTTAAGAGCTCCTACAATGAGCAGTTCTTC.